These 11 T cell receptor beta chains were all obtained from the same sample, sequenced in a study of blood T cell repertoires in COVID-19. TCRdb keeps only in-frame clones here, not all; method: immunoSEQ multiplex PCR. The data hold 150,000 to 200,000 clones, with approximately 83% observed a single time. Sequenced: peripheral blood. The receptors come from a woman in her thirties or forties with COVID-19, enrolled during active disease.

The chain combines TRBV29-1 with TRBJ2-7; perhaps TRBD1 as D (5 bases). Germline V gene sequence: CDR1 SQVTM, CDR2 ANQGSEA. V gave up 4 bases and J gave up 2 bases, with 9 bases separating them. The CDR3 covers 12 residues. The CDR3 region has the DNA TGCAGCGTTGCTCAGGGCCCCTACGAGCAGTACTTC. Protein: CSVAQGPYEQYF.

Only a few counts were recorded for this clone. This sequence joins TRBV5-8 and TRBJ1-2; TRBD1 agrees at 12 bases. V dropped 4 bases and J dropped 8; count of bases not matched to a gene: 9. The CDR3 covers 15 residues. The germline CDR1 and CDR2 sequences are SGHTS and YDEGEE. The DNA for the CDR3 is TGTGCCAGCAGCCCCGGGACAGGGGGCTTATACGGCTACACCTTC. Its translation: CASSPGTGGLYGYTF.

The rearrangement uses TRBV24-1 and TRBJ1-6, with D unresolved. CDR1 and CDR2 from the germline V gene are KGHDR and SFDVKD. The CDR3 is made up of 14 amino acids. Trimming left V 10 bases short and J 7 bases short, with 16 bases between. CDR3 sequence: CATASRAANSPLHF. The DNA of the CDR3 is TGTGCCACTGCTTCGAGAGCCGCGAATTCACCCCTCCACTTT.

This chain uses TRBV4-1 with TRBJ1-6; D unresolved. Trimming took off 4 bases at V and 4 bases at J, with 11 bases between the two ends. Germline CDR1 and CDR2: MGHRA and YSYEKL. This CDR3 comprises 15 residues. The CDR3 loop is CASSPSGAYNSPLHF. The CDR3 nucleotides are TGCGCCAGCAGCCCCTCGGGAGCTTATAATTCACCCCTCCACTTT.

V gene TRBV11-2 combines with J gene TRBJ1-6, with D perhaps matching TRBD1 (6 bases). V lost 0 bases and J lost 7, with 10 bases in between. The CDR3 has 15 residues. CDR1 is SGHAT and CDR2 is FQNNGV in the germline V gene. The CDR3 is CASSLETGWNSPLHF. DNA of the CDR3: TGTGCCAGCAGCTTAGAAACAGGGTGGAATTCACCCCTCCACTTT.

The chain uses TRBV3-1 (or the pseudogene TRBV3-2) and TRBJ1-2; D is ambiguous. The CDR3 spans 13 residues. The germline gives CDR1 LGHDT, CDR2 YNNKEL (reference sequence). V was cut by 2 bases and J by 6 bases, with 10 bases left in between. The CDR3 sequence: CASSQRGGHGYTF. The DNA for the CDR3 is TGTGCCAGCAGCCAACGGGGAGGGCATGGCTACACCTTC.

V gene TRBV5-1 combines with J gene TRBJ2-3; the D gene is possibly TRBD2 (5 bases). This CDR3 has 14 amino acids. Trimming cost V 9 bases and J 5 bases, with 19 bases left between them. The germline V gene encodes CDR1 SGHRS and CDR2 YFSETQ. Here the CDR3 reads CATASWGDRDTQYF. DNA of the CDR3: TGCGCCACGGCCAGCTGGGGAGATCGAGATACGCAGTATTTT. The variable domain in full, with the rest retrieved from reference TRBV5-1 and TRBJ2-3, is KAGVTQTPRYLIKTRGQQVTLSCSPISGHRSVSWYQQTPGQGLQFLFEYFSETQRNKGNFPGRFSGRQFSNSRSEMNVSTLELGDSALYLCATASWGDRDTQYFGPGTRLTVL.

The chain is built from TRBV5-6 and TRBJ2-3; 10 nucleotides agree with TRBD2. The V gene end was trimmed by 1 base and the J gene end by 1 base; junction bases not matched to a gene: 0. This CDR3 comprises 15 residues. CDR1 is SGHDT, CDR2 YYEEEE, per germline. CDR3 residues: CASSLTSGGTDTQYF. For the CDR3, the DNA is TGTGCCAGCAGCTTGACTAGCGGGGGCACAGATACGCAGTATTTT.

The J gene is TRBJ2-7, the V gene TRBV3-1 (or the pseudogene TRBV3-2), with D maybe TRBD2 (5 bases). V lost 1 base and J 7 bases, leaving 26 bases between the germline ends. This CDR3 contains 18 residues. Looked up from germline, CDR1 is LGHDT and CDR2 is YNNKEL (reference sequence). The CDR3 nucleotides read TGTGCCAGCAGCCAAGGGAGGACCGACTATCTCCGTGGGGATGAGCAGTACTTC. This codes for CASSQGRTDYLRGDEQYF.

This chain joins TRBV6-5 and TRBJ2-1, with TRBD2 matching over 12 bases. V was pared by 0 bases and J by 4 bases, with 1 base of the junction left unmatched. The CDR3 has 16 residues. CDR1 is MNHEY, CDR2 SVGAGI, per germline. CDR3 DNA sequence: TGTGCCAGCAGTTACTCGACTAGCGGGAGATACAATGAGCAGTTCTTC. It is translated as CASSYSTSGRYNEQFF.

A few counts support this clone. This chain uses TRBV27 with TRBJ1-1, with a weak D call TRBD1 (5 bases). V was pared by 5 bases and J by 0 bases, with 13 bases between. CDR1 and CDR2 (germline): MNHEY, SMNVEV (reference sequence). This CDR3 has 15 residues. The CDR3 is CASSLQAHLNTEAFF. Written as DNA, the CDR3 is TGTGCCAGCAGTCTACAGGCGCATCTGAACACTGAAGCTTTCTTT.